These T cell receptor beta chains were read from a single sample in a study of T cell repertoires in cytomegalovirus infection. TCRdb processed the reads anew with MiXCR; each CDR3 protein has one entry. This table has approximately 600,000 distinct CDR3 sequences, almost 40% appearing once. Their specific antigens are unknown. The material sequenced was cultured PBMCs, taken from culture after CMV antigen stimulation. The receptor source for this set is a human donor in good health (CMV status not recorded). Some clones in this sample may be carry-over from other donors' samples. CDR3s include the opening cysteine and the closing phenylalanine or tryptophan. D genes are given only for firm matches. Clone size is not always given. Where it is, it says once, few, many or a class for expanded clones.

CDR3nt: TGTGCCAGCAGATACACAGAGGCGAACACTGAAGCTTTCTTT
CDR3aa: CASRYTEANTEAFF
j_gene: TRBJ1-1
d_gene: .
abundance: .
v_gene: TRBV6-2/TRBV6-3

CDR3nt: TGTGCCAGCAGCTCGCCGGAGACGTCTAGCACAGATACGCAGTATTTT
CDR3aa: CASSSPETSSTDTQYF
j_gene: TRBJ2-3
d_gene: .
abundance: few
v_gene: TRBV11-2

CDR3nt: TGTGCCATCAGTGCCGACGGGTACGAGCAGTACTTC
CDR3aa: CAISADGYEQYF
j_gene: TRBJ2-7
d_gene: .
abundance: .
v_gene: TRBV10-3

CDR3nt: TGTGCCAGTCCGGTGGGTACAGATACGCAGTATTTT
CDR3aa: CASPVGTDTQYF
j_gene: TRBJ2-3
d_gene: .
abundance: .
v_gene: TRBV19

CDR3nt: TGCAGTGCTAGTAGAAACAGGGGCGACGAGCAGTACTTC
CDR3aa: CSASRNRGDEQYF
j_gene: TRBJ2-7
d_gene: TRBD1
abundance: .
v_gene: TRBV20-1

CDR3nt: TGCGCCAGCAGTCTTCGACAGGGGACTGACTATGGCTACACCTTC
CDR3aa: CASSLRQGTDYGYTF
j_gene: TRBJ1-2
d_gene: TRBD1
abundance: .
v_gene: TRBV4-1

CDR3nt: TGCGCCAGCAGCCAAAGAGCGGGGGGACTAGCGAGCACCGGGGAGCTGTTTTTT
CDR3aa: CASSQRAGGLASTGELFF
j_gene: TRBJ2-2
d_gene: TRBD2
abundance: .
v_gene: TRBV4-1

CDR3nt: TGCGCCAGCAGCCAGGCTGGGAACGGCGGGCGGGAGCAGTTCTTC
CDR3aa: CASSQAGNGGREQFF
j_gene: TRBJ2-1
d_gene: .
abundance: .
v_gene: TRBV4-3

CDR3nt: TGTGCCAGCGGCAGGAGGACTAGCGGGATCACAGATACGCAGTATTTT
CDR3aa: CASGRRTSGITDTQYF
j_gene: TRBJ2-3
d_gene: TRBD2
abundance: .
v_gene: TRBV27

CDR3nt: TGTGCCACCAGCAGTTGGAGGGGGCACACTGAAGCTTTCTTT
CDR3aa: CATSSWRGHTEAFF
j_gene: TRBJ1-1
d_gene: TRBD1
abundance: .
v_gene: TRBV15

CDR3nt: TGTGCCAGCAGTTTACTAGCGGGGGTGTCAGATACGCAGTATTTT
CDR3aa: CASSLLAGVSDTQYF
j_gene: TRBJ2-3
d_gene: TRBD2
abundance: .
v_gene: TRBV6-1

CDR3nt: TGTGCCAGCAGCGAACGGGGTAGTCAGCCCCAGCATTTT
CDR3aa: CASSERGSQPQHF
j_gene: TRBJ1-5
d_gene: .
abundance: .
v_gene: TRBV2

CDR3nt: TGTGCCATCCATGACCCGGGGGCATTGGGCACTGAAGCTTTCTTT
CDR3aa: CAIHDPGALGTEAFF
j_gene: TRBJ1-1
d_gene: .
abundance: .
v_gene: TRBV10-3

CDR3nt: TGTGCCAGCAGTGCCGGAAGGTCCAATCAGCCCCAGCATTTT
CDR3aa: CASSAGRSNQPQHF
j_gene: TRBJ1-5
d_gene: .
abundance: few
v_gene: TRBV6-5

CDR3nt: TGTGCCAGCAGCTCGAACGCCGGCCAAGAGACCCAGTACTTC
CDR3aa: CASSSNAGQETQYF
j_gene: TRBJ2-5
d_gene: .
abundance: .
v_gene: TRBV7-6

CDR3nt: TGTGCCAGCAGCCACAGGGTATCCAGAAACTATGGCTACACCTTC
CDR3aa: CASSHRVSRNYGYTF
j_gene: TRBJ1-2
d_gene: .
abundance: once
v_gene: TRBV11-1